The 16 T cell receptor beta chains below were found in one sample sequenced in a study of blood T cell repertoires in COVID-19. TCRdb's table, derived via immunoSEQ multiplex PCR, lists solely in-frame clones and lacks some. The sample has around 250,000 clones; around 80% are singletons. Sequencing was done on a sample of PBMCs or T cells enriched from blood (not recorded which). Every receptor here comes from a young man with acute COVID-19.

The rearrangement uses TRBV28 and TRBJ1-1, with D unresolved. Deletions cut 6 bases from V and 4 bases from J, with 9 bases between. The CDR3 is made up of 12 amino acids. CDR1 and CDR2 (germline): MDHEN, SYDVKM. The CDR3, as DNA: TGTGCCAGCAGCGTGGGGAGCACTGAAGCTTTCTTT. This sequence encodes CASSVGSTEAFF.

The chain carries TRBV11-2 and TRBJ2-1; 9 bases line up with TRBD1. This CDR3 is 16 amino acids long. Germline CDR1 reads SGHAT; CDR2 reads FQNNGV. With 4 bases clipped from V and 4 bases from J, the junction kept 8 bases outside the gene matches. The CDR3 here is CASSSPTGTGYNEQFF. The DNA of the CDR3 is TGTGCCAGCAGCTCTCCTACCGGGACAGGGTACAATGAGCAGTTCTTC.

The rearrangement joins TRBV27 to TRBJ1-4; D is possibly TRBD1 (5 bases). V lost 7 bases and J 5 bases, leaving 11 bases between the germline ends. Germline V gene data show CDR1 as MNHEY and CDR2 as SMNVEV (reference sequence). There are 13 residues in the CDR3. CDR3 DNA: TGTGCCAGCACCGGGGGAAAGAATGAAAAACTGTTTTTT. Translating it yields CASTGGKNEKLFF.

This clone was observed a few times. This chain joins TRBV20-1 and TRBJ2-1; D gene ambiguous. Germline V lookup: CDR1 DFQATT, CDR2 SNEGSKA (reference sequence). CDR3 length: 11 residues. Deletions cut 3 bases from V and 7 bases from J, with 7 bases between. The chain's CDR3 is CSASAPNEQFF. CDR3 DNA: TGCAGTGCTAGTGCCCCAAATGAGCAGTTCTTC.

The chain is built from TRBV6-6 and TRBJ2-2; D is uncertain. Germline CDR1 MNHNY, CDR2 SVGAGI (reference sequence). This CDR3 is built from 13 residues. V lost 6 bases and J lost 6, with 11 bases in between. CDR3 sequence (DNA): TGTGCCAGCAGCATCAGCGCGGCCGGGGAGCTGTTTTTT. Residues: CASSISAAGELFF.

The rearrangement links TRBV3-1 (or the pseudogene TRBV3-2) to TRBJ1-6, with 7 positions matching TRBD1. Germline-derived CDR1 and CDR2 are LGHDT and YNNKEL (reference sequence). The trim removed 3 bases at V and 7 bases at J, leaving 9 bases unmatched. The CDR3 totals 16 residues. The CDR3 coding sequence is TGTGCCAGCAGCCAGCTCCCGGGACAGCCCAATTCACCCCTCCACTTT. Amino acids: CASSQLPGQPNSPLHF.

The chain is built from TRBV19 and TRBJ1-5; no clear D. The V gene's germline CDR1 is LNHDA and CDR2 SQIVND (reference sequence). V lost 6 bases and J lost 3, with 12 bases in between. The CDR3 length is 14 residues. Here the CDR3 DNA reads TGTGCCAGTAGCGGGCCGAGGGCCAATCAGCCCCAGCATTTT. The encoded protein is CASSGPRANQPQHF.

The genes are TRBV7-9 and TRBJ1-4; D is possibly TRBD1 (5 bases). CDR1 and CDR2 from the germline V gene are SEHNR and FQNEAQ (reference sequence). This CDR3 comprises 14 residues. V lost 1 base and J 4 bases, leaving 7 bases between the germline ends. The CDR3 nucleotides are TGTGCCAGCAGCTTAGGCAGGGATAATGAAAAACTGTTTTTT. The encoded protein is CASSLGRDNEKLFF.

V usage is TRBV30 and J usage is TRBJ2-5; D is unresolved. The V end lost 8 bases, the J end lost 5 bases, and 12 bases lay between the germline ends. This CDR3 is built from 11 residues. The V gene's germline CDR1 is GTSNPN and CDR2 SVGIG (reference sequence). The CDR3 DNA reads as TGTGCCAGTCGTAATCGGGAGACCCAGTACTTC. Translated: CASRNRETQYF. Supplemented by reference TRBV30 and TRBJ2-5, the full variable domain reads SQTIHQWPATLVQPVGSPLSLECTVEGTSNPNLYWYRQAAGRGLQLLFYSVGIGQISSEVPQNLSASRPQDRQFILSSKKLLLSDSGFYLCASRNRETQYFGPGTRLLVL.

The chain has TRBV7-2 and TRBJ1-5; no clear D. Germline CDR1 SGHTA, CDR2 FQGNSA. The CDR3 consists of 14 residues. V lost 2 bases to trimming and J lost 4 bases, with 9 bases between them. The CDR3 nucleotides read TGTGCCAGCAGCTTATTCGGGGAAAATCAGCCCCAGCATTTT. This encodes CASSLFGENQPQHF.

This clone appeared a few times. The chain is built from TRBV6-1 and TRBJ2-7; 12 bases align to TRBD2. Germline V CDR1 and CDR2: MNHNS, SASEGT. The CDR3 sequence is 12 residues long. CDR3 amino acids: CASSEGLAGGDV. DNA of the CDR3: TGTGCCAGCAGTGAGGGGCTAGCGGGAGGGGACGTC.

The CDR3 coding sequence is TGTGCCAGCAGCTACCCGCGGGGGGACTACTCTGGGGCCAACGTCCTGACTTTC. Translation: CASSYPRGDYSGANVLTF. V gene TRBV13 combines with J gene TRBJ2-6; 8 nucleotides line up with TRBD2. The CDR3 length is 18 residues. Trimming at V came to 4 bases and at J to 0 bases, leaving 8 bases not matched to a gene. Germline V gene sequence: CDR1 PRHDT, CDR2 FYEKMQ (reference sequence).

This clone showed up just a few times. The V call is TRBV6-5, the J call TRBJ1-2; D remains ambiguous. This CDR3 is built from 12 residues. In germline, CDR1 is MNHEY, CDR2 SVGAGI. Trimming removed 8 bases at V and 8 bases at J, with 15 bases between. Here the CDR3 DNA reads TGTGCCAGCTTCGGGGAAATCGGAGGCTACACCTTC. Protein sequence: CASFGEIGGYTF.

The count of this clone is one. CDR3 coding DNA: TGTGCCAGCAGCTTAGGGGGGGGGAATGAAAAACTGTTTTTT. It specifies CASSLGGGNEKLFF. The rearrangement joins TRBV11-2 to TRBJ1-4; perhaps TRBD1 as D (5 bases). Germline V gene sequence: CDR1 SGHAT, CDR2 FQNNGV. V dropped 1 base and J dropped 5 bases, with 8 bases sitting between them. The CDR3 has 14 amino acids.

This chain joins TRBV6-6 and TRBJ1-1; 7 bases fit TRBD1. CDR3 size: 17 residues. The germline CDR1 and CDR2 sequences are MNHNY and SVGAGI (reference sequence). The V and J ends lost 5 bases and 1 base, in that order; junction bases with no gene match: 13. The CDR3 here is CASSRPPTGTENTEAFF. CDR3 nucleotides: TGTGCCAGCAGTCGCCCCCCGACCGGGACAGAGAACACTGAAGCTTTCTTT.

The chain has TRBV5-5 and TRBJ1-2; D is ambiguous. CDR1 is SGHKS, CDR2 YYEKEE, per germline (reference sequence). The CDR3 has 13 amino acids. The V end lost 1 base, the J end lost 6 bases, and 10 bases lay between the germline ends. The CDR3 region has the DNA TGTGCCAGCAGCTTGTGGTGGGAGCATGGCTACACCTTC. This translates into CASSLWWEHGYTF.